Described below is a single T cell receptor (beta chain) sequence and its context. Its antigen is unknown. Replicate PCRs run on sorted subsets employed 200 ng DNA, roughly 30,000 T cell genomes. The protocol was immunoSEQ multiplex PCR, while the TCRdb copy is restricted to in-frame clones and leaves out a portion. The table shows 2,500,000 or so clones, with approximately 93% occurring only once. This entry belongs to a study of shared clonotypes between healthy human individuals. Across the study: Ranging from 18 to 49 in age, donors were a couple of women and a few men. Study-wide results and limits: Relative to memory subsets, naive subsets generally showed larger estimated richness. The naive CD4 repertoires of several donors were compared, and about 5% of clonotypes were shared.

The sequence was collected from a man in his late teens or twenties in good health. Some clones in this sample may be carry-over from other donors' samples. The sample comprised naive CD4+ T cells from PBMCs. The subset: CD45RA+ positively selected.

The CDR3 coding sequence is TGCGCCAGCAGCTTGATGCCTAGCGGGAGGGAGGGGAATGAGCAGTTCTTC. Translated: CASSLMPSGREGNEQFF. J is TRBJ2-1 and V is TRBV5-1; TRBD2 matches 12 bases. Germline V gene data show CDR1 as SGHRS and CDR2 as YFSETQ. The CDR3 totals 17 residues. V dropped 1 base and J dropped 7; count of bases not matched to a gene: 9.